This entry lists 32 T cell receptor beta chains sequenced from one sample in a study of long-term antiretroviral therapy in people with HIV (dated by TCRdb to between 2021 and 2024). Sequencing of the TRB variable region was done with the immunoSEQ hsTCRB v3.0 assay at survey level resolution. The clones in this table, taken by TCRdb from immuneACCESS, are in-frame only. Not every clone is retained; where verified, under half of the shortfall comes from an unresolved V gene, and the cause of the rest is unknown. Here the sample has roughly 18,000 clones; roughly 89% occur a single time. The biggest ten clones account for roughly 9% of the sample. The starting material was unsorted PBMCs, obtained 3 years after starting antiretroviral therapy. The origin of the receptors is a man between 45 and 60 years old with HIV.

The chain joins TRBV6-1 to TRBJ1-2, with TRBD1 matching over 7 bases. CDR3 size: 12 residues. Germline V gives CDR1 MNHNS, CDR2 SASEGT. V was clipped by 4 bases and J by 7 bases; unmatched bases: 3. The DNA of the CDR3 is TGTGCCAGCAGTGTAACAGGGGTTGGCTACACCTTC. Encoded protein: CASSVTGVGYTF.

This clone was found once. This chain uses TRBV19 with TRBJ1-1, with no clear D. There are 14 residues in the CDR3. The germline CDR1 and CDR2 sequences are LNHDA and SQIVND (reference sequence). Between the trimmed V and J ends, which lost 6 bases and 2 bases, there was a span of 13 bases. The CDR3 coding sequence is TGTGCCAGTAGCACCTACGGGCCTAACACTGAAGCTTTCTTT. It specifies CASSTYGPNTEAFF.

CDR3 in amino acids: CAWSRTVYGYTF. The CDR3 DNA is TGTGCCTGGAGTAGGACAGTCTATGGCTACACCTTC. The V call is TRBV30, the J call TRBJ1-2; tentative D call: TRBD1 (6 bases). Germline loops: CDR1 GTSNPN, CDR2 SVGIG (reference sequence). This CDR3 spans 12 amino acids. With 2 bases removed from V and 4 bases from J, the gap between germline ends came to 8 bases.

This rearrangement joins TRBV30 to TRBJ2-3, with 8 bases that match TRBD2. V was pared by 5 bases and J by 2 bases, with 3 bases of the junction left unmatched. CDR3 size: 13 residues. Looked up from germline, CDR1 is GTSNPN and CDR2 is SVGIG (reference sequence). The CDR3 DNA is TGTGCCTGGCAGCGGGGGACCACAGATACGCAGTATTTT. Its protein is CAWQRGTTDTQYF.

The J gene is TRBJ2-2, the V gene TRBV6-1; D uncertain. This CDR3 spans 11 amino acids. Trimming shortened V by 11 bases and J by 6 bases, and 10 bases separated the two germline ends. The V gene's germline CDR1 is MNHNS and CDR2 SASEGT. As DNA, the CDR3 is TGTGCCGGCCAACGGTCCGGGGAGCTGTTTTTT. Translated, it gives CAGQRSGELFF.

J is TRBJ2-3 and V is TRBV27; 7 bases are shared with TRBD1. There are 13 residues in the CDR3. Germline V gives CDR1 MNHEY, CDR2 SMNVEV (reference sequence). V lost 7 bases and J lost 8; bases outside the gene matches: 9. As DNA, the CDR3 is TGTGCCAGCACGACAGGGCTCGGCTTTACGCAGTATTTT. Protein product: CASTTGLGFTQYF.

This chain joins TRBV11-2 and TRBJ2-3, with 8 bases identical to TRBD2. With 1 base clipped from V and 3 bases from J, the junction kept 3 bases outside the gene matches. In germline, CDR1 is SGHAT, CDR2 FQNNGV. This CDR3 is built from 15 residues. For the CDR3, the DNA is TGTGCCAGCAGCTTAGCGGGGGGGTGGACAGATACGCAGTATTTT. It encodes CASSLAGGWTDTQYF.

V and J are TRBV19 and TRBJ2-7; 7 nucleotides align to TRBD1. The CDR3 is 15 amino acids. V trimming: 3 bases; J trimming: 3 bases; junction bases outside the gene matches: 8. Germline lookup yields CDR1 LNHDA and CDR2 SQIVND (reference sequence). The CDR3 loop reads CASSMRQGGFYEQYF. As DNA, the CDR3 is TGTGCCAGTAGTATGCGACAGGGTGGTTTCTACGAGCAGTACTTC. Looking up the rest from reference TRBV19 and TRBJ2-7 gives the full variable domain: DGGITQSPKYLFRKEGQNVTLSCEQNLNHDAMYWYRQDPGQGLRLIYYSQIVNDFQKGDIAEGYSVSREKKESFPLTVTSAQKNPTAFYLCASSMRQGGFYEQYFGPGTRLTVT.

V and J are TRBV6-1 and TRBJ1-2, with TRBD1 matching over 11 bases. CDR1 and CDR2 from the germline V gene are MNHNS and SASEGT. CDR3 length equals 15 residues. The V and J ends lost 7 bases and 1 base, in that order; junction bases with no gene match: 5. CDR3 DNA sequence: TGTGCCAGCACTGGGACAGGGGGTGTTAACTATGGCTACACCTTC. Protein: CASTGTGGVNYGYTF.

The chain couples TRBV7-2 to TRBJ2-7, with 8 bases lining up with TRBD2. The CDR3 has 14 amino acids. Germline CDR1 reads SGHTA; CDR2 reads FQGNSA. With 3 bases clipped from V and 2 bases from J, the junction kept 3 bases outside the gene matches. The CDR3 loop reads CASSLRGVTYEQYF. In DNA form, the CDR3 reads TGTGCCAGCAGCTTGCGGGGGGTAACCTACGAGCAGTACTTC.

V is TRBV19 and J is TRBJ1-2; D remains ambiguous. The CDR3 totals 15 residues. In germline, CDR1 is LNHDA, CDR2 SQIVND (reference sequence). V dropped 9 bases and J dropped 2 bases, with 19 bases sitting between them. CDR3 coding DNA: TGTGCCAGCCACACCCGACACACCCCCAACTATGGCTACACCTTC. Residues: CASHTRHTPNYGYTF.

This chain joins TRBV27 and TRBJ1-2; no clear D. Germline values: CDR1 MNHEY, CDR2 SMNVEV (reference sequence). The CDR3 spans 13 residues. Trimming took 8 bases from V and 7 from J, leaving 17 bases between them. The CDR3 region is CASSEGSSGGYTF. The CDR3 DNA reads as TGTGCCAGCTCTGAAGGATCGTCGGGTGGCTACACCTTC.

This chain uses TRBV28 with TRBJ1-2; D may be TRBD1 (5 bases). The germline V and J ends were trimmed by 1 base and 2 bases, with 11 bases remaining between them. Germline V gene sequence: CDR1 MDHEN, CDR2 SYDVKM. The length of the CDR3 is 15 residues. The chain's CDR3 is CASSLSRDGNYGYTF. CDR3 bases: TGTGCCAGCAGTTTATCTCGGGACGGGAACTATGGCTACACCTTC.

The V and J genes are TRBV27 and TRBJ2-3, with a possible D match to TRBD2 (6 bases). Between the trimmed V and J ends, which lost 5 bases and 2 bases, there was a span of 14 bases. The CDR3 length is 15 residues. From germline, CDR1 is MNHEY and CDR2 SMNVEV (reference sequence). CDR3 amino acids: CASSVYSGITDTQYF. CDR3 in DNA: TGTGCCAGCAGTGTCTATAGCGGAATCACAGATACGCAGTATTTT.

The rearrangement uses TRBV18 and TRBJ1-1; D remains ambiguous. CDR3 length: 13 residues. Deletions cut 1 base from V and 5 bases from J, with 8 bases between. CDR1 KGHSH and CDR2 LQKENI come from the germline V gene. The CDR3 sequence: CASSPREGTEAFF. As DNA, the CDR3 is TGTGCCAGCTCACCACGCGAGGGAACTGAAGCTTTCTTT. Looking up the rest from reference TRBV18 and TRBJ1-1 gives the full variable domain: NAGVMQNPRHLVRRRGQEARLRCSPMKGHSHVYWYRQLPEEGLKFMVYLQKENIIDESGMPKERFSAEFPKEGPSILRIQQVVRGDSAAYFCASSPREGTEAFFGQGTRLTVV.

The count of this clone is one. The chain carries TRBV4-3 and TRBJ1-4, with 10 bases matching TRBD1. Germline lookup yields CDR1 LGHNA and CDR2 YSLEER. J gave up 8 bases and V 0 bases, and 3 bases lay outside the gene matches. The CDR3 is 15 amino acids. The CDR3 is CASSQDWTGGEKLFF. The CDR3 DNA reads as TGCGCCAGCAGCCAAGATTGGACAGGGGGGGAAAAACTGTTTTTT.

The V and J genes are TRBV19 and TRBJ2-3; tentatively, D is TRBD2 (5 bases). Germline assignment: CDR1 LNHDA and CDR2 SQIVND (reference sequence). This CDR3 is built from 13 residues. Trimming left V 6 bases short and J 2 bases short, with 9 bases between. The CDR3 protein is CASRLGTTDTQYF. DNA of the CDR3: TGTGCCAGTAGACTAGGTACCACAGATACGCAGTATTTT.

The J gene is TRBJ1-6, the V gene TRBV6-4; possibly TRBD1 for D (6 bases). Germline CDR1 and CDR2: MRHNA and SNTAGT. CDR3 length: 14 residues. Trimming removed 3 bases at V and 10 bases at J, with 13 bases between. The CDR3 loop is CASSDGGGSSPLHF. CDR3 DNA: TGTGCCAGCAGTGATGGGGGCGGAAGCTCACCCCTCCACTTT.

The chain joins TRBV2 to TRBJ2-5, with a weak D call TRBD1 (6 bases). The CDR3 length is 13 residues. CDR1 SNHLY and CDR2 FYNNEI come from the germline V gene. With 4 bases removed from V and 1 base from J, the gap between germline ends came to 7 bases. CDR3: CASSGQAQETQYF. CDR3 sequence (DNA): TGTGCCAGCAGTGGACAGGCCCAAGAGACCCAGTACTTC.

This clone occurred a few times. The chain couples TRBV7-8 to TRBJ2-3; D unresolved. The V gene's germline CDR1 is SGHVS and CDR2 FQNEAQ. V was cut by 1 base and J by 2 bases, with 7 bases left in between. The CDR3 is 14 residues long. The CDR3 region is CASSLESNTDTQYF. The CDR3 bases are TGTGCCAGCAGCTTAGAATCCAACACAGATACGCAGTATTTT.

This clone was recorded a few times. This chain joins TRBV9 and TRBJ1-1; D is possibly TRBD1 (5 bases). CDR1 is SGDLS, CDR2 YYNGEE, per germline. V lost 1 base to trimming and J lost 4 bases, with 14 bases between them. This CDR3 has 15 amino acids. This chain's CDR3 is CASSVPPGGFTEAFF. In DNA form, the CDR3 reads TGTGCCAGCAGCGTACCCCCCGGGGGGTTCACTGAAGCTTTCTTT.

V gene TRBV28 combines with J gene TRBJ2-7; D call uncertain. This CDR3 region has 14 residues. Per germline, CDR1 MDHEN and CDR2 SYDVKM. V gave up 7 bases and J gave up 5 bases, with 18 bases separating them. Here the CDR3 DNA reads TGTGCCAGCAATAGACCGGGTGTAAGAAACGAGCAGTACTTC. Protein: CASNRPGVRNEQYF.

The rearrangement joins TRBV4-3 to TRBJ2-1; 9 bases line up with TRBD1. V gave up 3 bases and J gave up 12 bases; unmatched junction bases: 12. The CDR3 consists of 15 residues. The germline V gene has CDR1 LGHNA and CDR2 YSLEER. The CDR3 region has the DNA TGCGCCAGCAGCCAGGCGAGAGGACAGGGGAATCCGCAGTTCTTC. Protein: CASSQARGQGNPQFF.

The V call is TRBV2, the J call TRBJ2-6; D is perhaps TRBD2 (5 bases). CDR3 length: 14 residues. Trimming shortened V by 7 bases and J by 0 bases, and 7 bases separated the two germline ends. From germline, CDR1 is SNHLY and CDR2 FYNNEI. The CDR3 protein is CASTGDSGANVLTF. The CDR3 region has the DNA TGTGCCAGCACCGGGGACTCTGGGGCCAACGTCCTGACTTTC.

The genes are TRBV5-6 and TRBJ2-1, with no clear D. V was trimmed by 1 base and J by 1 base, leaving 12 bases between them. The germline CDR1 and CDR2 sequences are SGHDT and YYEEEE. This CDR3 contains 16 residues. CDR3 residues: CASSLFDMGSYNEQFF. Written as DNA, the CDR3 is TGTGCCAGCAGCTTGTTCGACATGGGATCCTACAATGAGCAGTTCTTC.

This chain joins TRBV7-9 and TRBJ1-1; 9 positions agree with TRBD1. The V gene's germline CDR1 is SEHNR and CDR2 FQNEAQ (reference sequence). V trimming: 5 bases; J trimming: 6 bases; junction bases outside the gene matches: 4. There are 13 residues in the CDR3. CDR3 loop: CASSHDRGAEAFF. The DNA for the CDR3 is TGTGCCAGCAGCCACGACAGGGGGGCTGAAGCTTTCTTT.

There are a few counts of this clone. The chain has TRBV5-1 and TRBJ2-7; 7 bases agree with TRBD1. Germline CDR1 SGHRS, CDR2 YFSETQ. The CDR3 is 15 amino acids. V dropped 0 bases and J dropped 5; count of bases not matched to a gene: 8. The CDR3 DNA is TGCGCCAGCAGCTTGGAGGCAGGGGGTTCCCACGAGCAGTACTTC. Translation: CASSLEAGGSHEQYF. The full variable domain, completed using reference TRBV5-1 and TRBJ2-7, is KAGVTQTPRYLIKTRGQQVTLSCSPISGHRSVSWYQQTPGQGLQFLFEYFSETQRNKGNFPGRFSGRQFSNSRSEMNVSTLELGDSALYLCASSLEAGGSHEQYFGPGTRLTVT.

The rearrangement uses TRBV10-1 and TRBJ2-7, with TRBD2 matching over 9 bases. Trimming cost V 2 bases and J 6 bases; bases outside gene matches: 11. The CDR3 sequence is 16 residues long. Germline values: CDR1 WNHNN, CDR2 SYGVQD (reference sequence). The CDR3 DNA reads as TGCGCCAGCAGTGAGGGAGCGGGGGGCTCCTACGGCGAGCAGTACTTC. Its protein product is CASSEGAGGSYGEQYF.

This CDR3 reads CASSLEGAQFF. CDR3 nucleotide sequence: TGTGCCAGCAGCTTAGAGGGGGCGCAGTTCTTC. V and J are TRBV7-9 and TRBJ2-1; 7 bases map to TRBD1. The trim removed 1 base at V and 12 bases at J, leaving 0 bases unmatched. The length of the CDR3 is 11 residues. Germline CDR1 and CDR2: SEHNR and FQNEAQ (reference sequence).

CDR3 amino acids: CASSSLRTGNTGELFF. CDR3 DNA: TGTGCCAGCAGTTCGCTGAGGACAGGGAACACCGGGGAGCTGTTTTTT. This chain uses TRBV27 with TRBJ2-2; 7 bases map to TRBD1. The CDR3 covers 16 residues. V trimming: 4 bases; J trimming: 1 base; junction bases outside the gene matches: 6. CDR1 and CDR2 (germline): MNHEY, SMNVEV (reference sequence).

This chain uses TRBV6-1 with TRBJ1-6; 9 nucleotides align to TRBD1. CDR3 length equals 15 residues. After removal of 6 bases from V and 9 bases from J, the junction contained 9 bases not matched to a gene. Germline values: CDR1 MNHNS, CDR2 SASEGT. CDR3 residues: CASSNRDRVSSPLHF. The CDR3 DNA reads TGTGCCAGCAGCAACAGGGACAGGGTTTCTTCACCCCTCCACTTT.

The chain employs TRBV19 and TRBJ2-3; D possibly uses TRBD1 or TRBD2 (5 bases each). V lost 4 bases and J lost 3, with 11 bases in between. This CDR3 is built from 14 residues. CDR1 and CDR2 (germline): LNHDA, SQIVND (reference sequence). This CDR3 is CASSRTGATDTQYF. In DNA form, the CDR3 reads TGTGCCAGTAGTAGAACCGGGGCTACAGATACGCAGTATTTT.